This section outlines one T cell receptor beta chain sequence together with its context. What antigen it recognizes has not been identified. The sample holds no much larger clone one base away, and base qualities are not on file. This sample stems from a study of ipilimumab plus nivolumab after autologous stem cell transplantation (dated by TCRdb to the early 2020s). A note on the overall study: Trial patients received a median of 5 ipilimumab doses and fewer than 10 nivolumab doses. Patients in the trial were undergoing autologous transplant and had high-risk diffuse large B cell lymphoma, mature T cell lymphoma, or multiple myeloma. The intent-to-treat population of the trial was made up of under 40 patients. Both primary refractory and relapsed disease were represented in the DLBCL cohort, where 18-month progression-free survival was around 86% and 29%, respectively.

The investigation overall reported the following: Combined checkpoint inhibition as post-transplant consolidation was concluded by the authors to appear tolerable. According to the authors, a biologic rationale for studying the approach further came from T cell receptor repertoire, regulatory T cell phenotype and gut microbiota profiles.

Starting 14 to 28 days after the autologous transplant, patients began checkpoint therapy, which included ipilimumab at 1 mg/kg intravenously on day 1 of selected weeks. Nivolumab was administered at 3 mg/kg intravenously on day 1 of weeks 1, 4, 7, 10, and every two weeks through week 26. This Phase Ib clinical trial tested ipilimumab plus nivolumab, a combined checkpoint inhibition, as consolidation after autologous stem cell transplantation. Library method: the immunoSEQ multiplex PCR assay. TCRdb retrieved this table from immuneACCESS and kept in-frame rearrangements only. Not all clones are present; in checked studies, unresolved V genes account for under half, and no reason is known for the remainder. The sample table lists 84,000 or so clones, around 80% of them with a count of one. The top ten hold about 2.2% of the sample. The TCR was taken from a male donor with diffuse large B-cell lymphoma. Material: PBMCs, obtained in a trial of ipilimumab plus nivolumab as post-transplant consolidation.

DNA sequence: TGCGCCAGCAGCCCCCGGGGCAACCCAGGCGAGCAGTACTTC. It codes for CASSPRGNPGEQYF. Recombination connected TRBV5-1 to TRBJ2-7; the D gene is possibly TRBD1 or TRBD2, each agreeing over 5 bases. Cut back by 4 bases and 6 bases, the V and J ends lie 17 bases apart. As encoded in the germline V gene, CDR1 is SGHRS while CDR2 is YFSETQ. The CDR3 sequence holds 14 residues, the cysteine and phenylalanine included. The kept DNA is CDR3 alone, 42 bases in frame from the first base.